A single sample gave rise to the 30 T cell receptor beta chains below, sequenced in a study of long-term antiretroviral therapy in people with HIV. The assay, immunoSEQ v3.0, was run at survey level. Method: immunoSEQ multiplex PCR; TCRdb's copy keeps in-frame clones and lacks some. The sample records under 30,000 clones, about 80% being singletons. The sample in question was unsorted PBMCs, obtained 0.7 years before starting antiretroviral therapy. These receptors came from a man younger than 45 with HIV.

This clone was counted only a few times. The CDR3 is CAWSVPGQGAEKLFF. The CDR3 region has the DNA TGTGCCTGGAGTGTACCTGGACAGGGGGCTGAAAAACTGTTTTTT. This chain uses TRBV30 with TRBJ1-4; TRBD1 matches at 11 bases. The CDR3 contains 15 residues. Germline V gives CDR1 GTSNPN, CDR2 SVGIG (reference sequence). The ends lost 0 bases at V and 7 bases at J; junction bases unmatched: 4.

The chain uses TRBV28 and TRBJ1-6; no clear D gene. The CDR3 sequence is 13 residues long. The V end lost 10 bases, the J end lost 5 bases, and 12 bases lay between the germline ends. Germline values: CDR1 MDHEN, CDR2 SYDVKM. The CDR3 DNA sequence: TGTGCCACCTATGAGTACAATAATTCACCCCTCCACTTT. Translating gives CATYEYNNSPLHF.

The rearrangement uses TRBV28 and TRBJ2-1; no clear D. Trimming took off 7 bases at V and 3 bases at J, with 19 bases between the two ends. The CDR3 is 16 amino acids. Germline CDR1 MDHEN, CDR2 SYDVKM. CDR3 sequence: CASTEGPQLFYNEQFF. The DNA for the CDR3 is TGTGCCAGCACAGAAGGGCCCCAGCTATTCTACAATGAGCAGTTCTTC.

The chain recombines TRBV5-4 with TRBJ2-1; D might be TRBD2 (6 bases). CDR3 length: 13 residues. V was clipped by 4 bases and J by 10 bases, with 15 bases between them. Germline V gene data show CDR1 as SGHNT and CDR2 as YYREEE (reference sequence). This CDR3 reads CASSTLSSVEQFF. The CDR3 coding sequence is TGTGCCAGCAGCACATTATCTAGCGTAGAGCAGTTCTTC.

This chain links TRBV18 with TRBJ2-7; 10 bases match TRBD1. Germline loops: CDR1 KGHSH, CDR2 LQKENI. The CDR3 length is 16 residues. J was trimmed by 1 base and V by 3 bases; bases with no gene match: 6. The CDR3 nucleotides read TGTGCCAGCTCACCGCGGCCGGACAGGGGGTCCTACGAGCAGTACTTC. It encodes CASSPRPDRGSYEQYF.

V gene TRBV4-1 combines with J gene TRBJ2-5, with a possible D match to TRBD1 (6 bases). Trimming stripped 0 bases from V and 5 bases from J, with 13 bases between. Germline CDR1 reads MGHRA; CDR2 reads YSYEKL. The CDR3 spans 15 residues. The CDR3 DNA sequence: TGCGCCAGCAGCCAAGATCAAGGGGGAATGGAGACCCAGTACTTC. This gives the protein CASSQDQGGMETQYF.

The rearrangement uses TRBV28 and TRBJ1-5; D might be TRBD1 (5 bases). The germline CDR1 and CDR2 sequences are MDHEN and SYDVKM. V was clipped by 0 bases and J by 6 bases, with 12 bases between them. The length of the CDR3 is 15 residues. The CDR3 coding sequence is TGTGCCAGCAGTTTATGGGGAGGGGATGGTCAGCCCCAGCATTTT. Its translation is CASSLWGGDGQPQHF.

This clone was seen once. The CDR3 protein is CASSFFVRVGNTEAFF. CDR3 DNA: TGTGCCAGCAGCTTTTTTGTAAGGGTAGGGAACACTGAAGCTTTCTTT. The rearrangement uses TRBV5-6 and TRBJ1-1; no definite D call. Germline loops: CDR1 SGHDT, CDR2 YYEEEE. Trimming left V 2 bases short and J 1 base short, with 15 bases between. The CDR3 is 16 amino acids.

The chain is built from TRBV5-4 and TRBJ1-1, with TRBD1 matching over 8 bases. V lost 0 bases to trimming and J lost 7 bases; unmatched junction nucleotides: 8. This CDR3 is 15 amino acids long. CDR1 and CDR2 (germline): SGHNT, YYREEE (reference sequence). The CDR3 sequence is CASSLVAGGEDEAFF. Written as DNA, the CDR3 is TGTGCCAGCAGCTTGGTGGCAGGGGGCGAGGATGAAGCTTTCTTT.

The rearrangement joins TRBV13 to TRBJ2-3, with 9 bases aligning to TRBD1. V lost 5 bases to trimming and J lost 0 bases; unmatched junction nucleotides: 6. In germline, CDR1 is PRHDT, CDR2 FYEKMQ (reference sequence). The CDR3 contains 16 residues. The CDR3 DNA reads TGTGCCAGCAGCATCCACAGGGGGCGAAGCACAGATACGCAGTATTTT. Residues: CASSIHRGRSTDTQYF.

The DNA of the CDR3 is TGTGCCAGCAGCTTCCATCCTGGCGCAGATACGCAGTATTTT. It is translated as CASSFHPGADTQYF. The chain employs TRBV9 and TRBJ2-3; D remains unclear. CDR1 is SGDLS, CDR2 YYNGEE, per germline. The CDR3 runs to 14 residues. The V and J ends lost 4 bases and 4 bases respectively, with 13 bases between them.

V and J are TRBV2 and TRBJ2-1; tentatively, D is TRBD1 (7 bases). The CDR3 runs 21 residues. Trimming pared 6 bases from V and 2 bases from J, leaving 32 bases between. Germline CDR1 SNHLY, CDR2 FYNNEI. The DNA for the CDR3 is TGTGCCAGCAGAGGGACGGGTGGCGGGACAGCTAGGGTGGGGCCCTACAATGAGCAGTTCTTC. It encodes CASRGTGGGTARVGPYNEQFF.

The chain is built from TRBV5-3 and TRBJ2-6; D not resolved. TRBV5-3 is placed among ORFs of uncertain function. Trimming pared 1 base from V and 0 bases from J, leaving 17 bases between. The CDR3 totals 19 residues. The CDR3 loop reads CARSLLVIDRLSGANVLTF. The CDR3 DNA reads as TGTGCCAGAAGCTTGCTCGTTATCGACCGTCTCTCTGGGGCCAACGTCCTGACTTTC.

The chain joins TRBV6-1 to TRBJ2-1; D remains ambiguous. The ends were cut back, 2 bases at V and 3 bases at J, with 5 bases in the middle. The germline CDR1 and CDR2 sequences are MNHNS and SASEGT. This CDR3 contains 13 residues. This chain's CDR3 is CASSERIYNEQFF. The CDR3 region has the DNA TGTGCCAGCAGTGAACGGATCTACAATGAGCAGTTCTTC.

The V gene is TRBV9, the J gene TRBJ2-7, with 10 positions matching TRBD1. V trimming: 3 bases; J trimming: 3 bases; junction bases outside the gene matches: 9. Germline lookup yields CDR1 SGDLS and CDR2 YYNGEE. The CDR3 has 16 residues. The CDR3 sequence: CASSEGQGYGGYEQYF. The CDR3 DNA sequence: TGTGCCAGCAGCGAGGGACAGGGGTACGGGGGCTACGAGCAGTACTTC.

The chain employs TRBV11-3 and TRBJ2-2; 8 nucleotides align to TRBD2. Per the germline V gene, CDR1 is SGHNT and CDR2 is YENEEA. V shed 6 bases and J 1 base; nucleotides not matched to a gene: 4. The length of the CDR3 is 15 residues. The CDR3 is CASSPGGRNTGELFF. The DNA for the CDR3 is TGTGCCAGCAGTCCGGGAGGGCGGAACACCGGGGAGCTGTTTTTT.

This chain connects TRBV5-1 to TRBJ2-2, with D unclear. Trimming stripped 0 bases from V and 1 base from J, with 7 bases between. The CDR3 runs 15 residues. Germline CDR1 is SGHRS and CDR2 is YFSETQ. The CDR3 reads CASSLDSRNTGELFF. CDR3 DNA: TGCGCCAGCAGCTTGGACAGCCGGAACACCGGGGAGCTGTTTTTT.

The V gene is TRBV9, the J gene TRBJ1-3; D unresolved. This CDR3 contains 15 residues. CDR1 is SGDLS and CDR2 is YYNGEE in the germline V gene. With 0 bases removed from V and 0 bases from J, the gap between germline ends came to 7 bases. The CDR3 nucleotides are TGTGCCAGCAGCGTAGAACCGAGCTCTGGAAACACCATATATTTT. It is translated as CASSVEPSSGNTIYF.

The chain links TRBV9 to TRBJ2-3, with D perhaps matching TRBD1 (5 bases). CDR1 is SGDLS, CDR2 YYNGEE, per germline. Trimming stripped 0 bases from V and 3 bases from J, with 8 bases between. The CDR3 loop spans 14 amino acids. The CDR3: CASSVDQGTDTQYF. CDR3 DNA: TGTGCCAGCAGCGTAGACCAGGGAACAGATACGCAGTATTTT.

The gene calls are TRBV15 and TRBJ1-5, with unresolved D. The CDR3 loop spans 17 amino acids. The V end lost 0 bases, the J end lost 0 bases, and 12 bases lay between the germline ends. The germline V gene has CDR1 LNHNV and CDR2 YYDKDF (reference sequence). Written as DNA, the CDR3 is TGTGCCACCAGCAGAGATCCCCCGGGAACTAGCAATCAGCCCCAGCATTTT. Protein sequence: CATSRDPPGTSNQPQHF.

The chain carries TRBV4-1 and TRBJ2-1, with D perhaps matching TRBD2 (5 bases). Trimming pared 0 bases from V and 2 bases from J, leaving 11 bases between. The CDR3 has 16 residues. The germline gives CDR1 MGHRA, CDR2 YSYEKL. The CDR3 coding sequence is TGCGCCAGCAGCCAAGAAATACGGGAAGCCTACAATGAGCAGTTCTTC. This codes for CASSQEIREAYNEQFF.

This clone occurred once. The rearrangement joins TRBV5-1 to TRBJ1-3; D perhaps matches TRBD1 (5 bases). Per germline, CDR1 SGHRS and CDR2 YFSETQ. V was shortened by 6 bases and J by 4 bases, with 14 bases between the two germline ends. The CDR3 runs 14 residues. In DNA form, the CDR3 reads TGCGCCAGCATGGACGAGGGGCTCGGAAACACCATATATTTT. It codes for CASMDEGLGNTIYF.

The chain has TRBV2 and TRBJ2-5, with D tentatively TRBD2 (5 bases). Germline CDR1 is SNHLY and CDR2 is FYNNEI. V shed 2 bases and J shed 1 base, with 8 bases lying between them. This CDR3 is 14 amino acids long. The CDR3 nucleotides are TGTGCCAGCAGTGAAAGGAGGCTCCAAGAGACCCAGTACTTC. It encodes CASSERRLQETQYF.

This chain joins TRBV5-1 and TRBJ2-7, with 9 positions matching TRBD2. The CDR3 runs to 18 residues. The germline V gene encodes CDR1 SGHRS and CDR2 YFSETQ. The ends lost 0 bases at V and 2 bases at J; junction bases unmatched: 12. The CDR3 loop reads CASSLVPISGRSTYEQYF. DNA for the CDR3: TGCGCCAGCAGCTTGGTCCCTATTAGCGGGAGATCAACCTACGAGCAGTACTTC.

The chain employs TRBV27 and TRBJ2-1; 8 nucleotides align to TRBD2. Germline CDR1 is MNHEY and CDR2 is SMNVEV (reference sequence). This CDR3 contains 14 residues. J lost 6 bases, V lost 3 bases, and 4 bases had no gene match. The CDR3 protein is CASSFSGTSNEQFF. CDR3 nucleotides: TGTGCCAGCAGTTTCTCCGGGACTAGCAATGAGCAGTTCTTC.

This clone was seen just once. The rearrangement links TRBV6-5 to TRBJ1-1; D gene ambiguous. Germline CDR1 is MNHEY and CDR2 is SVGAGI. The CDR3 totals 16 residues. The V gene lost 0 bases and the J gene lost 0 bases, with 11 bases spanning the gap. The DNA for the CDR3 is TGTGCCAGCAGTTACTCGACCACTACAGTGAACACTGAAGCTTTCTTT. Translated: CASSYSTTTVNTEAFF.

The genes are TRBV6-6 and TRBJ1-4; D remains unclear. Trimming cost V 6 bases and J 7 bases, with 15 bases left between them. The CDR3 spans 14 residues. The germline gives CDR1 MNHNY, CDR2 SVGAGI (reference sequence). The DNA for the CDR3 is TGTGCCAGCAGCCGAAACCCCGCGCGTGAAAAACTGTTTTTT. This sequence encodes CASSRNPAREKLFF.

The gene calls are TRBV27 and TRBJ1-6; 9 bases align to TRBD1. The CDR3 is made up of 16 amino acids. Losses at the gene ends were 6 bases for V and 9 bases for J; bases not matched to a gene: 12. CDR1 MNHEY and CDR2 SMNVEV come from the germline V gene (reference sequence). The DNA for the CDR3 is TGTGCCAGCAGAGCAAGAGGGACAGGGATAAGTTCACCCCTCCACTTT. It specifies CASRARGTGISSPLHF.

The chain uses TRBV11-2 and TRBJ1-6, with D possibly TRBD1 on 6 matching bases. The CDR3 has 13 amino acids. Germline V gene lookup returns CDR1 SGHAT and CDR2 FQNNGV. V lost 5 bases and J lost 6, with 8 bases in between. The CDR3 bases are TGTGCCAGCAGCACAGGGTCTAATTCACCCCTCCACTTT. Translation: CASSTGSNSPLHF.

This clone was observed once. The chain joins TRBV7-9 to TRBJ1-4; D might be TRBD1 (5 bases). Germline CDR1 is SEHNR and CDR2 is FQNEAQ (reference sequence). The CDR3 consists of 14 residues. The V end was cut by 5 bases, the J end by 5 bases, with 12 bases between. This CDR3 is CASSPGHGNEKLFF. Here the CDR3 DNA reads TGTGCCAGCAGCCCTGGACATGGGAATGAAAAACTGTTTTTT.